These T cell receptor beta chains were read from a single sample in a study of cytomegalovirus exposure and HLA in healthy donors. The repertoire was sequenced with immunoSEQ multiplex PCR; TCRdb's copy has only in-frame clones and lacks some. The table shows around 230,000 clones, with approximately 86% occurring only once. The sample taken for sequencing was PBMCs. Receptor source: a woman in her thirties in good health and CMV-seropositive. CDR3s include the opening cysteine and the closing phenylalanine or tryptophan. Fields, in order: V gene, J gene, D gene, clone size, CDR3 protein, CDR3 DNA. A D gene is named only where the DNA matches it firmly. Size tells how often a clone was seen (once, few, many) or the class of an expanded clone, and some rows leave it out.

>TRBV10-3|TRBJ2-7|TRBD1|NA
CAISDRSGGSSYEQYF
TGTGCCATCAGTGATCGATCAGGGGGAAGCTCCTACGAGCAGTACTTC
>TRBV7-9|TRBJ1-4|NA|NA
CASSSAGLATNEKLFF
TGTGCCAGCAGCTCCGCCGGTCTTGCAACTAATGAAAAACTGTTTTTT
>TRBV6-1|TRBJ2-7|NA|NA
CASSETYEEQYF
TGTGCCAGCAGTGAAACCTACGAAGAGCAGTACTTC
>TRBV5-5|TRBJ2-7|NA|NA
CASSLYHGVFDNEQYF
TGTGCCAGCAGCTTATATCACGGGGTTTTCGACAACGAGCAGTACTTC
>TRBV30|TRBJ1-3|TRBD1|NA
CAWSVGQGGNTIYF
TGTGCCTGGAGTGTGGGACAGGGGGGAAACACCATATATTTT
>TRBV18|TRBJ1-4|NA|NA
CASSPGAPATNEKLFF
TGTGCCAGCTCACCGGGAGCCCCGGCAACTAATGAAAAACTGTTTTTT
>TRBV5-1|TRBJ2-6|NA|NA
CASSLAGGGNVLTF
TGCGCCAGCAGCTTGGCCGGGGGTGGCAACGTCCTGACTTTC
>TRBV19|TRBJ2-1|TRBD2|NA
CASKASGTSSYNEQFF
TGTGCCAGTAAGGCTAGCGGGACATCCTCCTACAATGAGCAGTTCTTC
>TRBV6-1|TRBJ1-2|TRBD1|NA
CASTENRGNYGYTF
TGTGCCAGCACCGAAAACAGGGGTAACTATGGCTACACCTTC
>TRBV2|TRBJ2-3|TRBD1|NA
CASRVEQGTDTQYF
TGTGCCAGCAGGGTCGAACAGGGGACAGATACGCAGTATTTT
>TRBV5-8|TRBJ2-2|TRBD2|NA
CASSRTGTSGNTGELFF
TGTGCCAGCAGCCGGACCGGGACTAGCGGAAACACCGGGGAGCTGTTTTTT
>TRBV25-1|TRBJ1-1|NA|few
CASSETVGEAFF
TGTGCCAGCAGTGAAACCGTCGGTGAAGCTTTCTTT
>TRBV30|TRBJ1-1|NA|NA
CAWSRGMDTEAFF
TGTGCCTGGTCTAGGGGCATGGACACTGAAGCTTTCTTT
>TRBV6-1|TRBJ1-5|NA|NA
CASSITGEQPQHF
TGTGCCAGCAGTATCACGGGGGAGCAGCCCCAGCATTTT
>TRBV9|TRBJ2-7|NA|NA
CASSEAGSSFYEQYF
TGTGCCAGCAGCGAGGCGGGGTCCTCCTTCTACGAGCAGTACTTC
>TRBV6-1|TRBJ1-2|TRBD1|NA
CAVVRDRGQWTF
TGTGCGGTTGTCCGGGACAGGGGGCAATGGACCTTC
>TRBV7-9|TRBJ1-1|NA|NA
CASSFPRFLENTEAFF
TGTGCCAGCAGCTTCCCGAGGTTCTTAGAGAACACTGAAGCTTTCTTT
>TRBV5-1|TRBJ2-1|TRBD2|NA
CASSQGLAGVVEQFF
TGCGCCAGCAGCCAAGGACTAGCGGGAGTAGTTGAGCAGTTCTTC
>TRBV11-2|TRBJ1-2|NA|NA
CASSDINYGYTF
TGTGCCAGCAGCGACATTAACTATGGCTACACCTTC
>TRBV27|TRBJ1-1|TRBD1|NA
CASSGTGLNTEAFF
TGTGCCAGCAGTGGGACAGGCCTGAACACTGAAGCTTTCTTT
>TRBV4-1|TRBJ2-5|TRBD2|once
CASRTGTSGRRGETQYF
TGCGCCAGCAGGACCGGGACTAGCGGGAGAAGGGGGGAGACCCAGTACTTC
>TRBV30|TRBJ2-7|TRBD1|few
CAWSTLQGALYF
TGTGCCTGGAGCACCCTTCAGGGGGCTCTGTACTTC
>TRBV13|TRBJ1-1|NA|NA
CASSSTRGAEAFF
TGTGCCAGCAGCTCGACCCGGGGTGCTGAAGCTTTCTTT
>TRBV11-1|TRBJ2-7|NA|NA
CASSLDPGPYEQYF
TGTGCCAGCAGCTTAGACCCAGGCCCCTACGAGCAGTACTTC
>TRBV6-6|TRBJ1-1|NA|NA
CASSREKEAFF
TGTGCCAGCAGTCGGGAGAAGGAAGCTTTCTTT
>TRBV2|TRBJ2-5|TRBD1|once
CASSVWTGESFAKETQYF
TGTGCCAGCAGTGTTTGGACAGGGGAATCATTTGCCAAAGAGACCCAGTACTTC
>TRBV5-1|TRBJ2-5|TRBD1|NA
CASSFAGTGEETQYF
TGCGCCAGCAGCTTCGCCGGGACAGGGGAAGAGACCCAGTACTTC
>TRBV5-8|TRBJ2-5|NA|NA
CASSLAHPEKTQYF
TGTGCCAGCAGCTTGGCCCACCCTGAGAAGACCCAGTACTTC
>TRBV6-1|TRBJ2-4|NA|NA
CASSAVAKNIQYF
TGTGCCAGCAGTGCCGTAGCCAAAAACATTCAGTACTTC
>TRBV11-2|TRBJ1-1|NA|once
CASSLVGGLGAFF
TGTGCCAGCAGCTTAGTGGGAGGATTAGGGGCTTTCTTT
>TRBV20-1|TRBJ2-1|NA|NA
CSAPTPVSQFF
TGCAGTGCCCCAACCCCGGTCTCGCAGTTCTTC